Presented here are 31 T cell receptor beta chains from one specimen sequenced in a study of CD8 T cells in Susac syndrome. RNA totalling roughly 0.45 to 1 ug underwent reverse transcription with random hexamers. TCRdb ran MiXCR on the immunoSEQ multiplex PCR reads and lists one entry per CDR3 protein. The table records approximately 120,000 distinct CDR3 sequences, 90% to 95% of them present only once. Source material: CD4+ T cells from PBMCs. The receptors come from a human donor in good health.

V and J are TRBV7-9 and TRBJ2-7; no firm D call. Germline CDR1 SEHNR, CDR2 FQNEAQ (reference sequence). The germline V and J ends were trimmed by 1 base and 2 bases, with 6 bases remaining between them. The CDR3 extends over 13 amino acids. The CDR3 here is CASSLGHTYEQYF. CDR3 in DNA: TGTGCCAGCAGCTTAGGACATACCTACGAGCAGTACTTC.

The V call is TRBV5-1, the J call TRBJ2-7, with TRBD1 matching over 9 bases. The germline V gene has CDR1 SGHRS and CDR2 YFSETQ. The length of the CDR3 is 14 residues. After removal of 4 bases from V and 5 bases from J, the junction contained 7 bases not matched to a gene. In DNA, the CDR3 is TGCGCCAGCAGCGCCGGGACAGGGAGGGACGAGCAGTACTTC. It codes for CASSAGTGRDEQYF.

The chain combines TRBV29-1 with TRBJ2-7; no clear D. The V end was cut by 4 bases, the J end by 4 bases, with 14 bases between. The CDR3 length is 13 residues. Germline lookup yields CDR1 SQVTM and CDR2 ANQGSEA. The CDR3, as DNA: TGCAGCGTTGTAACGGGCAGAAGGTACGAGCAGTACTTC. It yields the protein CSVVTGRRYEQYF.

The chain combines TRBV20-1 with TRBJ2-1, with TRBD2 matching 8 bases. The CDR3 is 14 residues long. Germline values: CDR1 DFQATT, CDR2 SNEGSKA (reference sequence). V was clipped by 7 bases and J by 8 bases; unmatched bases: 13. CDR3 in amino acids: CSVEREPTGYEQFF. CDR3 bases: TGCAGTGTGGAGCGGGAGCCAACGGGGTATGAGCAGTTCTTC.

The rearrangement joins TRBV4-2 to TRBJ2-1; 12 bases match TRBD2. CDR1 is LGHNA and CDR2 is YNFKEQ in the germline V gene. The CDR3 extends over 16 amino acids. J was trimmed by 6 bases and V by 1 base; bases with no gene match: 4. The chain's CDR3 is CASSQALTSGGNEQFF. As DNA, the CDR3 is TGTGCCAGCAGCCAAGCACTGACTAGCGGGGGCAATGAGCAGTTCTTC.

V is TRBV19 and J is TRBJ2-5; D possibly corresponds to TRBD2 (6 bases). CDR3 length: 13 residues. The germline V gene has CDR1 LNHDA and CDR2 SQIVND (reference sequence). Trimming took off 6 bases at V and 1 base at J, with 9 bases between the two ends. The CDR3: CASRSSGQETQYF. The CDR3, as DNA: TGTGCCAGTAGGAGTAGCGGCCAAGAGACCCAGTACTTC.

The count of this clonotype is one. V is TRBV12-3 or TRBV12-4 and J is TRBJ2-5; D gene ambiguous. This CDR3 is 13 amino acids long. Trimming left V 2 bases short and J 5 bases short, with 9 bases between. CDR3 region: CASSLFGSETQYF. CDR3 nucleotide sequence: TGTGCCAGCAGTTTATTTGGGTCCGAGACCCAGTACTTC.

The V and J genes are TRBV2 and TRBJ2-7, with 8 nucleotides matching TRBD1. The J segment lost 4 bases and the V segment lost 6 bases, leaving 8 bases of the junction unmatched. Germline CDR1 and CDR2: SNHLY and FYNNEI. The CDR3 is made up of 14 amino acids. Here the CDR3 reads CASSEAGGGYEQYF. The CDR3 DNA is TGTGCCAGCAGCGAGGCAGGGGGCGGATACGAGCAGTACTTC.

The chain combines TRBV7-2 with TRBJ1-3, with unresolved D. Germline CDR1 and CDR2: SGHTA and FQGNSA. The V end lost 1 base, the J end lost 0 bases, and 7 bases lay between the germline ends. This CDR3 spans 15 amino acids. The CDR3, as DNA: TGTGCCAGCAGCTTAGGGGGTATCTCTGGAAACACCATATATTTT. It specifies CASSLGGISGNTIYF.

The chain is built from TRBV2 and TRBJ2-1; TRBD2 aligns across 11 bases. This CDR3 has 19 amino acids. The V segment lost 5 bases and the J segment 9 bases; nucleotides outside the gene matches: 21. The V gene's germline CDR1 is SNHLY and CDR2 FYNNEI. This CDR3 is CASSSDRVVLAGGQGEQFF. In DNA, the CDR3 is TGTGCCAGCAGTTCGGACAGGGTAGTCCTAGCGGGAGGCCAGGGTGAGCAGTTCTTC. Full variable domain (missing parts from reference TRBV2 and TRBJ2-1): EPEVTQTPSHQVTQMGQEVILRCVPISNHLYFYWYRQILGQKVEFLVSFYNNEISEKSEIFDDQFSVERPDGSNFTLKIRSTKLEDSAMYFCASSSDRVVLAGGQGEQFFGPGTRLTVL.

The chain has TRBV5-4 and TRBJ2-5; 8 bases map to TRBD2. V shed 9 bases and J 5 bases; nucleotides not matched to a gene: 12. The V gene's germline CDR1 is SGHNT and CDR2 YYREEE (reference sequence). The CDR3 totals 14 residues. The CDR3 spells CAIQERETVETQYF. The CDR3 DNA is TGTGCCATCCAAGAGCGGGAGACGGTGGAGACCCAGTACTTC.

The chain is built from TRBV5-1 and TRBJ2-7, with a weak D call TRBD1 (6 bases). Per germline, CDR1 SGHRS and CDR2 YFSETQ. V was pared by 4 bases and J by 2 bases, with 16 bases between. This CDR3 region has 15 residues. In DNA, the CDR3 is TGCGCCAGCAGCCTTGGGACAAGGGGGACCTACGAGCAGTACTTC. Amino acid sequence: CASSLGTRGTYEQYF. Filled out from reference TRBV5-1 and TRBJ2-7, the complete variable domain reads KAGVTQTPRYLIKTRGQQVTLSCSPISGHRSVSWYQQTPGQGLQFLFEYFSETQRNKGNFPGRFSGRQFSNSRSEMNVSTLELGDSALYLCASSLGTRGTYEQYFGPGTRLTVT.

The V and J genes are TRBV7-9 and TRBJ2-2, with 10 positions matching TRBD2. Trimming at V came to 5 bases and at J to 1 base, leaving 10 bases not matched to a gene. CDR3 length equals 18 residues. Germline CDR1 SEHNR, CDR2 FQNEAQ (reference sequence). CDR3 loop: CASSTRYGTSENTGELFF. In DNA form, the CDR3 reads TGTGCCAGCAGCACCCGGTACGGGACTAGCGAGAACACCGGGGAGCTGTTTTTT.

This clonotype came up once. This chain links TRBV20-1 with TRBJ1-1; 12 bases fit TRBD1. The CDR3 spans 15 residues. The germline V gene has CDR1 DFQATT and CDR2 SNEGSKA (reference sequence). The trim removed 6 bases at V and 4 bases at J, leaving 9 bases unmatched. CDR3 region: CSAPGQGASSTEAFF. DNA for the CDR3: TGCAGTGCCCCGGGACAGGGGGCGTCGAGCACTGAAGCTTTCTTT.

A note on this clonotype: A read error may produce the germline difference seen at one junction end. This chain joins TRBV12-3 or TRBV12-4 and TRBJ2-7; possible D gene TRBD1, 7 bases. The length of the CDR3 is 14 residues. For the CDR3, the DNA is TGTGCCAGCAGTTCGTCCGGGACAGCCCTAGCGTTGCACTTC. This encodes CASSSSGTALALHF.

This chain's CDR3 is CSARPPLEHEQFF. Here the CDR3 DNA reads TGCAGTGCTCGACCTCCCTTGGAGCACGAGCAGTTCTTC. The chain couples TRBV20-1 to TRBJ2-1; D is unclear. The CDR3 loop spans 13 amino acids. Germline values: CDR1 DFQATT, CDR2 SNEGSKA (reference sequence). V gave up 5 bases and J gave up 10 bases, with 18 bases separating them.

This chain uses TRBV7-2 with TRBJ2-5; 11 bases match TRBD2. Germline CDR1 and CDR2: SGHTA and FQGNSA. The CDR3 is made up of 17 amino acids. Trimming took 3 bases from V and 0 from J; bases not matched to a gene: 6. DNA for the CDR3: TGTGCCAGCAGCTTTACTAGCGGGGGCGGGTACCAAGAGACCCAGTACTTC. Translation: CASSFTSGGGYQETQYF.

CDR3 amino acids: CASSHGVATYEQYF. The CDR3 coding sequence is TGTGCCAGCAGCCACGGTGTGGCCACCTACGAGCAGTACTTC. The chain has TRBV4-2 and TRBJ2-7; no firm D call. This CDR3 comprises 14 residues. Germline V CDR1 and CDR2: LGHNA, YNFKEQ. V shed 3 bases and J shed 2 bases, with 11 bases lying between them.

The chain has TRBV29-1 and TRBJ1-5, with TRBD1 identical over 8 bases. Germline trimming cut 4 bases from V and 4 bases from J; bases unmatched to any gene: 3. This CDR3 has 13 amino acids. Germline CDR1 is SQVTM and CDR2 is ANQGSEA. The DNA for the CDR3 is TGCAGCGTTGGGACAGGGAGAAATCAGCCCCAGCATTTT. Its protein is CSVGTGRNQPQHF.

V is TRBV29-1 and J is TRBJ1-1; no definite D call. The CDR3 is 11 amino acids. Trimming removed 5 bases from V and 6 bases from J, with 10 bases in between. Looked up from germline, CDR1 is SQVTM and CDR2 is ANQGSEA. In DNA form, the CDR3 reads TGCAGCGTTCTGATTGTCGCTGAAGCTTTCTTT. It specifies CSVLIVAEAFF.

V and J are TRBV20-1 and TRBJ2-5, with D possibly matching TRBD2 (6 bases). The CDR3 is 15 residues long. Germline V CDR1 and CDR2: DFQATT, SNEGSKA (reference sequence). Trimming pared 1 base from V and 4 bases from J, leaving 16 bases between. In nucleotides, the CDR3 is TGCAGTGCTAGAGGTTCGGCCGGGGGTAGAGAGACCCAGTACTTC. Translation gives CSARGSAGGRETQYF.

The V and J genes are TRBV20-1 and TRBJ2-7; TRBD1 matches at 8 bases. J lost 2 bases, V lost 7 bases, and 4 bases had no gene match. Per germline, CDR1 DFQATT and CDR2 SNEGSKA (reference sequence). The CDR3 has 12 residues. CDR3: CSVRTGPYEQYF. CDR3 DNA sequence: TGCAGTGTACGGACAGGGCCCTACGAGCAGTACTTC.

The rearrangement links TRBV5-4 to TRBJ2-3; D gene uncertain. From germline, CDR1 is SGHNT and CDR2 YYREEE (reference sequence). V lost 1 base to trimming and J lost 2 bases, with 2 bases between them. This CDR3 is built from 12 residues. CDR3 sequence: CASSLHTDTQYF. For the CDR3, the DNA is TGTGCCAGCAGCTTGCACACAGATACGCAGTATTTT. The full variable domain, completed using reference TRBV5-4 and TRBJ2-3, is ETGVTQSPTHLIKTRGQQVTLRCSSQSGHNTVSWYQQALGQGPQFIFQYYREEENGRGNFPPRFSGLQFPNYSSELNVNALELDDSALYLCASSLHTDTQYFGPGTRLTVL.

The CDR3 loop reads CASSASGESYTF. CDR3 sequence (DNA): TGTGCCAGCAGCGCCTCGGGGGAGAGCTACACCTTC. The chain couples TRBV7-2 to TRBJ1-2, with D possibly being TRBD1 (5 bases). Germline V gene data show CDR1 as SGHTA and CDR2 as FQGNSA. V lost 5 bases to trimming and J lost 9 bases, with 13 bases between them. The CDR3 is made up of 12 amino acids. Looking up the rest from reference TRBV7-2 and TRBJ1-2 gives the full variable domain: GAGVSQSPSNKVTEKGKDVELRCDPISGHTALYWYRQSLGQGLEFLIYFQGNSAPDKSGLPSDRFSAERTGGSVSTLTIQRTQQEDSAVYLCASSASGESYTFGSGTRLTVV.

The count of this clonotype is one. This chain uses TRBV27 with TRBJ2-1; TRBD2 agrees at 7 bases. Germline-derived CDR1 and CDR2 are MNHEY and SMNVEV (reference sequence). The CDR3 is 15 residues long. V was clipped by 4 bases and J by 6 bases; unmatched bases: 9. CDR3 residues: CASSSRGSPSNEQFF. DNA for the CDR3: TGTGCCAGCAGTTCTCGCGGGAGCCCTAGCAATGAGCAGTTCTTC.

The rearrangement uses TRBV7-2 and TRBJ2-7, with 7 bases fitting TRBD2. Germline CDR1 reads SGHTA; CDR2 reads FQGNSA. This CDR3 region has 14 residues. V lost 5 bases and J lost 3; bases outside the gene matches: 7. The CDR3, as DNA: TGTGCCAGCAGCCTGAGGGAGGGCCTCTACGAGCAGTACTTC. It codes for CASSLREGLYEQYF.

This clonotype was detected only once. The CDR3 sequence: CASSLVASGLHEQYF. Written as DNA, the CDR3 is TGTGCCAGCAGCTTAGTGGCTAGCGGGTTACACGAGCAGTACTTC. The chain recombines TRBV7-2 with TRBJ2-7; 8 nucleotides match TRBD2. Germline loops: CDR1 SGHTA, CDR2 FQGNSA. The V gene end was trimmed by 1 base and the J gene end by 5 bases; junction bases not matched to a gene: 7. The CDR3 has 15 residues.

The rearrangement uses TRBV5-1 and TRBJ1-4; possible D gene TRBD1, 6 bases. Germline CDR1 reads SGHRS; CDR2 reads YFSETQ. V was clipped by 4 bases and J by 3 bases, with 16 bases between them. The CDR3 sequence is 16 residues long. This CDR3 reads CASSRGEGGPNEKLFF. CDR3 DNA: TGCGCCAGCAGCCGAGGGGAGGGGGGACCTAATGAAAAACTGTTTTTT.

V gene TRBV7-2 combines with J gene TRBJ2-3; TRBD2 is a possible D gene (6 bases). Trimming cost V 7 bases and J 1 base, with 6 bases left between them. The CDR3 is made up of 12 amino acids. In germline, CDR1 is SGHTA, CDR2 FQGNSA. CDR3 protein: CASTSGTDTQYF. The CDR3 DNA reads TGTGCCAGCACTAGCGGCACAGATACGCAGTATTTT.

The J gene is TRBJ1-5, the V gene TRBV2, with a possible D match to TRBD1 (6 bases). This CDR3 has 15 residues. CDR1 and CDR2 (germline): SNHLY, FYNNEI. Trimming took off 2 bases at V and 7 bases at J, with 15 bases between the two ends. CDR3 in amino acids: CASSELGGTEQPQHF. The CDR3 DNA reads TGTGCCAGCAGTGAATTAGGGGGGACTGAGCAGCCCCAGCATTTT.

The V and J genes are TRBV4-3 and TRBJ2-7; no clear D. V gave up 0 bases and J gave up 3 bases, with 12 bases separating them. This CDR3 has 15 amino acids. Germline V gene data show CDR1 as LGHNA and CDR2 as YSLEER. The CDR3 DNA reads as TGCGCCAGCAGCCAAGACCTAGAGTCTATCTACGAGCAGTACTTC. Translating it yields CASSQDLESIYEQYF.